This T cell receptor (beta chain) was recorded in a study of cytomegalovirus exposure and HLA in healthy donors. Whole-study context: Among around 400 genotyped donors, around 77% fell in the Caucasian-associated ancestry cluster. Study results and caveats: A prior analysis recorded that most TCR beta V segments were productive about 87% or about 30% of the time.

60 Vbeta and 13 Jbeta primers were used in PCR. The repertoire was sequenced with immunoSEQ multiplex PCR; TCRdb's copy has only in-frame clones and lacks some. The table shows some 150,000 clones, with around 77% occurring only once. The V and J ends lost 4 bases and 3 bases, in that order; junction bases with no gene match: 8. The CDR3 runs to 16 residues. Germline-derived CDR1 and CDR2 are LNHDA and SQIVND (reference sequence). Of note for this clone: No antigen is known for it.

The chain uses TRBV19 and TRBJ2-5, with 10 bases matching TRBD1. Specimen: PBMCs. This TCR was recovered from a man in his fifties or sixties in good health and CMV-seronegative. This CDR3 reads CASSRGGGTGEETQYF. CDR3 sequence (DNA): TGTGCCAGTAGTAGAGGGGGAGGGACAGGGGAAGAGACCCAGTACTTC. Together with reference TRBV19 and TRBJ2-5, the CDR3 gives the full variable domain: DGGITQSPKYLFRKEGQNVTLSCEQNLNHDAMYWYRQDPGQGLRLIYYSQIVNDFQKGDIAEGYSVSREKKESFPLTVTSAQKNPTAFYLCASSRGGGTGEETQYFGPGTRLLVL.